Following are 18 T cell receptor beta chains from one sample sequenced in a study of OX40 agonist ivuxolimab in advanced cancers. Assay used: immunoSEQ multiplex PCR; TCRdb lists only in-frame clones, some missing. This sample yields over 55,000 clones, of which about 81% are seen a single time; more than 4% belongs to the top ten. The material sequenced was CD4+ or CD8+ T cells sorted from blood, taken in a trial of the OX40 agonist ivuxolimab. These receptors were collected from an adult with an advanced solid tumor such as melanoma, head and neck, liver or kidney cancer.

V is TRBV11-3 and J is TRBJ2-2; maybe TRBD1 (6 bases). This CDR3 spans 15 amino acids. V shed 5 bases and J shed 0 bases, with 10 bases lying between them. Germline V gene lookup returns CDR1 SGHNT and CDR2 YENEEA. The CDR3 nucleotides read TGTGCCAGCAGCGCCAGGGGCTCGAACACCGGGGAGCTGTTTTTT. This translates into CASSARGSNTGELFF.

This sequence joins TRBV6-1 and TRBJ1-5; TRBD1 matches 9 bases. From germline, CDR1 is MNHNS and CDR2 SASEGT. The V segment lost 2 bases and the J segment 4 bases; nucleotides outside the gene matches: 3. The CDR3 runs 15 residues. The CDR3 region is CASSEPTGGNQPQHF. Written as DNA, the CDR3 is TGTGCCAGCAGTGAACCGACAGGGGGGAATCAGCCCCAGCATTTT.

The chain carries TRBV4-3 and TRBJ2-2; a weak D match, TRBD1 (6 bases). The CDR3 is 16 residues long. Germline V lookup: CDR1 LGHNA, CDR2 YSLEER. V was clipped by 3 bases and J by 6 bases, with 17 bases between them. The CDR3 DNA sequence: TGCGCCAGCAGCCAGGACCTAAACAGGGCGGCCGGGGAGCTGTTTTTT. It translates to CASSQDLNRAAGELFF.

This chain joins TRBV7-3 and TRBJ2-1; the D call may be TRBD1 or TRBD2 (6 bases each). Between the trimmed V and J ends, which lost 5 bases and 3 bases, there was a span of 11 bases. CDR1 is SGHTA, CDR2 FQGTGA, per germline. This CDR3 has 14 residues. DNA for the CDR3: TGTGCCAGCAGCCTACAGGGACTCTACAATGAGCAGTTCTTC. This gives the protein CASSLQGLYNEQFF.

The rearrangement links TRBV6-1 to TRBJ2-5, with D perhaps given as TRBD1 or TRBD2 (5 bases each). With the DNA end fitting TRBJ2-7 better, the J assignment may be wrong. This CDR3 region has 15 residues. Germline CDR1 and CDR2: MNHNS and SASEGT. The CDR3 region is CASSEAGDGPYEQYF. The DNA for the CDR3 is TGTGCCAGCAGTGAAGCGGGGGACGGCCCCTACGAGCAGTACTTC.

The chain links TRBV18 to TRBJ2-2, with D hard to call. The CDR3 runs to 17 residues. Germline CDR1 reads KGHSH; CDR2 reads LQKENI. V lost 0 bases and J lost 2, with 13 bases in between. The CDR3 region is CASSPPELGVNTGELFF. For the CDR3, the DNA is TGTGCCAGCTCACCACCTGAGTTAGGTGTTAACACCGGGGAGCTGTTTTTT.

V usage is TRBV7-2 and J usage is TRBJ1-2; 7 nucleotides agree with TRBD1. Per germline, CDR1 SGHTA and CDR2 FQGNSA. This CDR3 comprises 14 residues. The ends lost 5 bases at V and 4 bases at J; junction bases unmatched: 7. The CDR3 reads CASSNSQGGYGYTF. The CDR3 nucleotides read TGTGCCAGCAGCAATAGCCAGGGGGGCTATGGCTACACCTTC.

This clone was seen a few times. The chain is built from TRBV10-3 and TRBJ2-5, with 10 bases fitting TRBD2. Germline V lookup: CDR1 ENHRY, CDR2 SYGVKD. V gave up 2 bases and J gave up 0 bases; unmatched junction bases: 3. The CDR3 loop spans 16 amino acids. The CDR3 bases are TGTGCCATCAGTGAGATTAGCGGGGGGAACCAAGAGACCCAGTACTTC. This codes for CAISEISGGNQETQYF.

The chain is built from TRBV4-1 and TRBJ2-7; 9 bases map to TRBD2. CDR1 and CDR2 (germline): MGHRA, YSYEKL. The CDR3 runs to 15 residues. Losses at the gene ends were 3 bases for V and 6 bases for J; bases not matched to a gene: 9. The CDR3 loop reads CASSHEGSGSGEQYF. The CDR3 nucleotides are TGCGCCAGCAGCCATGAAGGTAGCGGGAGTGGCGAGCAGTACTTC.

The chain has TRBV7-2 and TRBJ2-1; D is unresolved. The CDR3 spans 17 residues. The V gene lost 2 bases and the J gene lost 0 bases, with 14 bases spanning the gap. Germline V gives CDR1 SGHTA, CDR2 FQGNSA. DNA for the CDR3: TGTGCCAGCAGCTTATATAACCGGCGGAGCTCCTACAATGAGCAGTTCTTC. Protein product: CASSLYNRRSSYNEQFF.

The chain employs TRBV6-1 and TRBJ2-3, with 10 bases that match TRBD2. Germline CDR1 reads MNHNS; CDR2 reads SASEGT. The CDR3 contains 15 residues. V was clipped by 3 bases and J by 6 bases; unmatched bases: 6. This CDR3 reads CASSDQLAGWDTQYF. CDR3 nucleotide sequence: TGTGCCAGCAGTGACCAACTAGCGGGGTGGGATACGCAGTATTTT.

This clone is a singleton in its sample. The chain has TRBV18 and TRBJ2-3; weak D call: TRBD2 (6 bases). Trimming left V 3 bases short and J 4 bases short, with 8 bases between. CDR1 and CDR2 (germline): KGHSH, LQKENI. This CDR3 is built from 13 residues. This CDR3 reads CASSPGLADTQYF. The CDR3 DNA reads as TGTGCCAGCTCACCGGGACTCGCAGATACGCAGTATTTT.

The V gene is TRBV15, the J gene TRBJ1-5, with TRBD1 as a possible D gene (6 bases). V was shortened by 0 bases and J by 9 bases, with 15 bases between the two germline ends. The germline V gene encodes CDR1 LNHNV and CDR2 YYDKDF (reference sequence). This CDR3 comprises 15 residues. The CDR3 loop is CATSREGAGGRPQHF. Written as DNA, the CDR3 is TGTGCCACCAGCAGAGAGGGGGCCGGGGGGCGGCCCCAGCATTTT.

V gene TRBV25-1 combines with J gene TRBJ1-2; 7 bases line up with TRBD1. With V trimmed by 7 bases and J by 4 bases, 9 bases remained unmatched. This CDR3 spans 14 amino acids. From germline, CDR1 is MGHDK and CDR2 SYGVNS. DNA of the CDR3: TGTGCCAGCAACCCCTCGGACAGGCCCTATGGCTACACCTTC. Its translation: CASNPSDRPYGYTF.

The gene calls are TRBV6-1 and TRBJ1-1, with TRBD1 matching 7 bases. V lost 4 bases, J lost 3 bases, and 8 bases stayed unmatched. Germline loops: CDR1 MNHNS, CDR2 SASEGT. The CDR3 is 15 residues long. The CDR3 loop is CASSVTGVGYTEAFF. As DNA, the CDR3 is TGTGCCAGCAGTGTCACAGGGGTAGGATACACTGAAGCTTTCTTT.

The rearrangement links TRBV28 to TRBJ1-2; TRBD1 matches 9 bases. Germline trimming cut 2 bases from V and 3 bases from J; bases unmatched to any gene: 4. The CDR3 spans 15 residues. Germline-derived CDR1 and CDR2 are MDHEN and SYDVKM. For the CDR3, the DNA is TGTGCCAGCAGTTTACGGGACAGGGTTGACTATGGCTACACCTTC. It translates to CASSLRDRVDYGYTF.

This clone was seen just once. The chain couples TRBV2 to TRBJ2-3, with 9 bases fitting TRBD2. Germline loops: CDR1 SNHLY, CDR2 FYNNEI. This CDR3 is built from 18 residues. Unmatched junction bases numbered 13, after V lost 2 bases and J lost 4 bases. The CDR3 spells CASSEYLASGTRADTQYF. The DNA of the CDR3 is TGTGCCAGCAGTGAATATTTGGCTAGCGGGACTCGGGCAGATACGCAGTATTTT.

The rearrangement uses TRBV5-8 and TRBJ2-3, with 10 positions matching TRBD2. V trimming: 4 bases; J trimming: 3 bases; junction bases outside the gene matches: 8. CDR1 is SGHTS, CDR2 YDEGEE, per germline. CDR3 length: 16 residues. This chain's CDR3 is CASSPLAGVGTDTQYF. CDR3 DNA: TGTGCCAGCAGCCCTCTAGCGGGAGTAGGGACAGATACGCAGTATTTT.